This T cell receptor beta chain emerged from a study of control samples from healthy donors and cancer patients. This table comes from immunoSEQ multiplex PCR, and its TCRdb copy is limited to in-frame clones, with some not included. Of some 28,000 clones in the sample, 70% to 80% are singletons; the top ten hold around 20%. The germline V and J ends were trimmed by 3 bases and 2 bases, with 7 bases remaining between them. Germline V CDR1 and CDR2: MDHEN, SYDVKM. This CDR3 comprises 13 residues. Sample: PBMCs. The source is a man in his fifties or sixties with head and neck cancer. This sequence joins TRBV28 and TRBJ1-2; no reliable D call. The CDR3 here is CASSFLGNYGYTF. The CDR3 DNA reads as TGTGCCAGCAGTTTTTTAGGAAACTATGGCTACACCTTC.